Below are 28 T cell receptor beta chains sequenced from a single sample in a study of beta chain features in type 1 diabetes (dated by TCRdb to the late 2010s). Results and caveats for the whole study, not just this receptor: In all four CD4+ subsets, TCRB CDR3 length was moderately but significantly shorter in type 1 diabetes patients.

These TCRs' antigens remain unknown. The library came from the immunoSEQ multiplex PCR assay. The entire amount of isolated RNA was reverse transcribed using the High Capacity cDNA Reverse Transcription Kit, so the sequenced TCRB transcripts were expressed ones. TCRdb carries this immuneACCESS record with in-frame sequences only. Its versions omit some clonotypes, under half of them owing to an unresolved V gene in the studies checked, with the rest unexplained. The sample table contains 300,000 to 350,000 clones; only one count was recorded for around 9% of them. The biggest ten clones account for 0.9% to 1.1% of the sample. Sequenced material: central memory CD4+ T cells from blood. The receptors were gathered from a man aged 25-45 years with type 1 diabetes.

This clone was recorded many times. The chain carries TRBV7-9 and TRBJ2-1; TRBD1 aligns across 7 bases. The CDR3 is 15 amino acids. With V trimmed by 2 bases and J by 5 bases, 6 bases remained unmatched. Germline V gene lookup returns CDR1 SEHNR and CDR2 FQNEAQ (reference sequence). CDR3 protein: CASSLSGTANNEQFF. As DNA, the CDR3 is TGTGCCAGCAGCTTATCCGGGACAGCTAACAATGAGCAGTTCTTC. Supplemented by reference TRBV7-9 and TRBJ2-1, the full variable domain reads DTGVSQNPRHKITKRGQNVTFRCDPISEHNRLYWYRQTLGQGPEFLTYFQNEAQLEKSRLLSDRFSAERPKGSFSTLEIQRTEQGDSAMYLCASSLSGTANNEQFFGPGTRLTVL.

This rearrangement joins TRBV30 to TRBJ1-3; 7 bases are a match to TRBD1. With 5 bases clipped from V and 0 bases from J, the junction kept 7 bases outside the gene matches. Germline lookup yields CDR1 GTSNPN and CDR2 SVGIG (reference sequence). There are 15 residues in the CDR3. Here the CDR3 reads CAWDPGQSSGNTIYF. In nucleotides, the CDR3 is TGTGCCTGGGACCCGGGACAGAGCTCTGGAAACACCATATATTTT. The full variable domain, its missing parts supplied by reference TRBV30 and TRBJ1-3, is SQTIHQWPATLVQPVGSPLSLECTVEGTSNPNLYWYRQAAGRGLQLLFYSVGIGQISSEVPQNLSASRPQDRQFILSSKKLLLSDSGFYLCAWDPGQSSGNTIYFGEGSWLTVV.

This clone was seen only a few times. The chain is built from TRBV14 and TRBJ2-3; maybe TRBD1 (6 bases). Germline values: CDR1 SGHDN, CDR2 FVKESK. The germline V and J ends were trimmed by 5 bases and 6 bases, with 12 bases remaining between them. This CDR3 region has 13 residues. CDR3 amino acids: CASSLGARDTQYF. In DNA, the CDR3 is TGTGCCAGCAGCTTGGGGGCGCGGGATACGCAGTATTTT.

This clone was recorded a few times. The chain combines TRBV7-2 with TRBJ2-5, with TRBD1 identical over 8 bases. The V gene end was trimmed by 4 bases and the J gene end by 6 bases; junction bases not matched to a gene: 4. Germline loops: CDR1 SGHTA, CDR2 FQGNSA. The CDR3 consists of 13 residues. The CDR3 loop reads CASSSDRAKTQYF. DNA of the CDR3: TGTGCCAGCAGCTCGGACAGGGCCAAGACCCAGTACTTC.

The chain is built from TRBV5-6 and TRBJ1-5; tentative D call: TRBD1 (6 bases). Germline V lookup: CDR1 SGHDT, CDR2 YYEEEE. CDR3 length: 15 residues. V was trimmed by 5 bases and J by 4 bases, leaving 16 bases between them. CDR3 nucleotide sequence: TGTGCCAGCAGTCGCCAAGGGGGGACAAATCAGCCCCAGCATTTT. Encoded protein: CASSRQGGTNQPQHF. Looking up the rest from reference TRBV5-6 and TRBJ1-5 gives the full variable domain: DAGVTQSPTHLIKTRGQQVTLRCSPKSGHDTVSWYQQALGQGPQFIFQYYEEEERQRGNFPDRFSGHQFPNYSSELNVNALLLGDSALYLCASSRQGGTNQPQHFGDGTRLSIL.

This sequence joins TRBV6-6 and TRBJ1-4, with D perhaps matching TRBD1 (6 bases). The CDR3 consists of 12 residues. V gave up 6 bases and J gave up 6 bases, with 8 bases separating them. From germline, CDR1 is MNHNY and CDR2 SVGAGI (reference sequence). CDR3 in DNA: TGTGCCAGCAGGTACAGGGATGAAAAACTGTTTTTT. This encodes CASRYRDEKLFF.

This clone was counted only a few times. The chain links TRBV10-3 to TRBJ2-1, with D unclear. V was pared by 3 bases and J by 4 bases, with 13 bases between. This CDR3 region has 15 residues. The germline V gene has CDR1 ENHRY and CDR2 SYGVKD. The CDR3: CAISELNDPYNEQFF. The CDR3 coding sequence is TGTGCCATCAGTGAATTGAACGATCCTTACAATGAGCAGTTCTTC.

This clone has more than one count but fewer than ten. This sequence joins TRBV10-3 and TRBJ1-1; 8 bases are a match to TRBD1. Germline V gene sequence: CDR1 ENHRY, CDR2 SYGVKD. The CDR3 spans 14 residues. The V segment lost 3 bases and the J segment 4 bases; nucleotides outside the gene matches: 4. The CDR3 DNA follows: TGTGCCATCAGTGACTCAGGGGGCCTCACTGAAGCTTTCTTT. Its translation is CAISDSGGLTEAFF.

This clone turned up a few times. The chain has TRBV28 and TRBJ2-6; no definite D call. The CDR3 has 15 residues. Germline V gene sequence: CDR1 MDHEN, CDR2 SYDVKM. V was clipped by 10 bases and J by 1 base, with 14 bases between them. CDR3 sequence reads: CATFKESSGANVLTF. In DNA form, the CDR3 reads TGTGCCACCTTTAAGGAGTCTTCTGGGGCCAACGTCCTGACTTTC.

This chain uses TRBV27 with TRBJ2-1, with a tentative D call TRBD2 (6 bases). V was clipped by 5 bases and J by 9 bases, with 14 bases between them. CDR3 size: 13 residues. Germline values: CDR1 MNHEY, CDR2 SMNVEV (reference sequence). CDR3 region: CASSQTLGGEQFF. The CDR3 nucleotides are TGTGCCAGCAGTCAGACCCTCGGGGGTGAGCAGTTCTTC.

J is TRBJ2-3 and V is TRBV4-3; D may be TRBD1 or TRBD2 (6 bases each). In germline, CDR1 is LGHNA, CDR2 YSLEER. Trimming stripped 0 bases from V and 0 bases from J, with 13 bases between. The length of the CDR3 is 17 residues. The CDR3 DNA is TGCGCCAGCAGCCAAGATACGAAGGGGGGTAGCACAGATACGCAGTATTTT. This sequence encodes CASSQDTKGGSTDTQYF.

This chain links TRBV9 with TRBJ2-1; D may be TRBD1 (6 bases). This CDR3 region has 16 residues. Germline values: CDR1 SGDLS, CDR2 YYNGEE. V shed 6 bases and J shed 1 base, with 17 bases lying between them. This chain's CDR3 is CASKPGTPSSYNEQFF. Written as DNA, the CDR3 is TGTGCCAGCAAACCGGGGACACCCTCGTCCTACAATGAGCAGTTCTTC. The full variable domain, with the rest looked up from reference TRBV9 and TRBJ2-1, is DSGVTQTPKHLITATGQRVTLRCSPRSGDLSVYWYQQSLDQGLQFLIQYYNGEERAKGNILERFSAQQFPDLHSELNLSSLELGDSALYFCASKPGTPSSYNEQFFGPGTRLTVL.

This clone was detected a few times. J is TRBJ2-4 and V is TRBV10-3; 7 nucleotides match TRBD1. V lost 10 bases and J lost 3; bases outside the gene matches: 12. CDR3 size: 15 residues. Germline CDR1 ENHRY, CDR2 SYGVKD. For the CDR3, the DNA is TGTGCCACCAGGCCCGACGGGACAGACAAAAACATTCAGTACTTC. Residues: CATRPDGTDKNIQYF.

This clone showed up just a few times. The chain carries TRBV7-2 and TRBJ1-6; D not resolved. CDR3 size: 12 residues. Germline V gene data show CDR1 as SGHTA and CDR2 as FQGNSA. Trimming cost V 3 bases and J 5 bases, with 2 bases left between them. Here the CDR3 DNA reads TGTGCCAGCAGCTTTGATAATTCACCCCTCCACTTT. This gives the protein CASSFDNSPLHF.

This clone was observed a few times. The V and J genes are TRBV30 and TRBJ2-7; D remains ambiguous. V gave up 2 bases and J gave up 2 bases, with 10 bases separating them. This CDR3 region has 13 residues. Germline loops: CDR1 GTSNPN, CDR2 SVGIG (reference sequence). DNA of the CDR3: TGTGCCTGGAGTTTAAGATCGGCCTACGAGCAGTACTTC. It encodes CAWSLRSAYEQYF. The whole variable domain, remainder taken from reference TRBV30 and TRBJ2-7, is SQTIHQWPATLVQPVGSPLSLECTVEGTSNPNLYWYRQAAGRGLQLLFYSVGIGQISSEVPQNLSASRPQDRQFILSSKKLLLSDSGFYLCAWSLRSAYEQYFGPGTRLTVT.

V is TRBV5-1 and J is TRBJ2-1, with a tentative D call TRBD1 (6 bases). This CDR3 comprises 17 residues. Trimming took 0 bases from V and 0 from J, leaving 13 bases between them. Germline values: CDR1 SGHRS, CDR2 YFSETQ. The CDR3 nucleotides read TGCGCCAGCAGCTTGGACCCTACAGGGCCCTCCTACAATGAGCAGTTCTTC. Its translation: CASSLDPTGPSYNEQFF.

This clone was seen a few times. V gene TRBV9 combines with J gene TRBJ2-3; 9 nucleotides align to TRBD2. CDR1 is SGDLS and CDR2 is YYNGEE in the germline V gene. The CDR3 length is 15 residues. J gave up 2 bases and V 2 bases, and 3 bases lay outside the gene matches. CDR3 nucleotide sequence: TGTGCCAGCAGCGTCGGGACTAGCTCCACAGATACGCAGTATTTT. The encoded protein is CASSVGTSSTDTQYF.

This sequence joins TRBV6-1 and TRBJ1-1; D is unclear. V was trimmed by 1 base and J by 10 bases, leaving 22 bases between them. The CDR3 is 16 residues long. Germline lookup yields CDR1 MNHNS and CDR2 SASEGT. The CDR3 sequence is CASSEVQWDGVPRAFF. The CDR3 region has the DNA TGTGCCAGCAGTGAAGTACAATGGGATGGGGTCCCGAGAGCTTTCTTT.

This clone was observed a few times. The chain recombines TRBV6-5 with TRBJ1-1; perhaps TRBD1 as D (5 bases). Germline assignment: CDR1 MNHEY and CDR2 SVGAGI. This CDR3 contains 14 residues. Trimming removed 5 bases at V and 3 bases at J, with 13 bases between. Here the CDR3 DNA reads TGTGCCAGCAGTCCCAGGGTCTTGGACACTGAAGCTTTCTTT. This codes for CASSPRVLDTEAFF.

The rearrangement links TRBV7-9 to TRBJ2-2, with unresolved D. The CDR3 runs to 13 residues. From germline, CDR1 is SEHNR and CDR2 FQNEAQ (reference sequence). Trimming stripped 3 bases from V and 6 bases from J, with 8 bases between. CDR3 bases: TGTGCCAGCAGCTTGTTTCTGGCCGGGGAGCTGTTTTTT. The encoded protein is CASSLFLAGELFF.

The chain employs TRBV7-2 and TRBJ2-5; D might be TRBD2 (6 bases). The V end was cut by 0 bases, the J end by 4 bases, with 15 bases between. In germline, CDR1 is SGHTA, CDR2 FQGNSA. The CDR3 loop spans 16 amino acids. CDR3 protein: CASSLAGLLGGETQYF. CDR3 in DNA: TGTGCCAGCAGCTTAGCGGGGCTCCTGGGAGGAGAGACCCAGTACTTC.

This clone was counted between two and nine times. The chain employs TRBV9 and TRBJ2-1; D remains unclear. The V and J ends lost 4 bases and 0 bases respectively, with 11 bases between them. Germline lookup yields CDR1 SGDLS and CDR2 YYNGEE. The CDR3 covers 15 residues. The CDR3 loop reads CASSPSTYSYNEQFF. In nucleotides, the CDR3 is TGTGCCAGCAGCCCCAGCACCTACTCCTACAATGAGCAGTTCTTC.

The rearrangement joins TRBV7-8 to TRBJ2-3; D remains unclear. This CDR3 has 12 amino acids. From germline, CDR1 is SGHVS and CDR2 FQNEAQ. V shed 4 bases and J shed 6 bases, with 8 bases lying between them. The CDR3 loop reads CASSSGADTQYF. CDR3 bases: TGTGCCAGCAGCTCAGGTGCGGATACGCAGTATTTT.

This sequence joins TRBV9 and TRBJ2-1; perhaps TRBD1 as D (6 bases). CDR1 is SGDLS, CDR2 YYNGEE, per germline. The CDR3 extends over 13 amino acids. V lost 5 bases and J 0 bases, leaving 6 bases between the germline ends. CDR3 nucleotide sequence: TGTGCCAGCAGGGACAGCTCCTACAATGAGCAGTTCTTC. Translating gives CASRDSSYNEQFF.

This chain uses TRBV23-1 with TRBJ1-2; tentatively, D is TRBD1 (5 bases). TRBV23-1 is labeled an ORF, and its function is uncertain. The CDR3 is 15 amino acids. Trimming left V 0 bases short and J 14 bases short, with 22 bases between. The CDR3 here is CASSQSRGEVEGCTF. In DNA form, the CDR3 reads TGCGCCAGCAGTCAATCGAGAGGAGAGGTAGAGGGGTGTACCTTC.

This clone came up a few times. The CDR3 region has the DNA TGTGCCAGCGGGAAGGACAGGCTCTATGGCTACACCTTC. Translated: CASGKDRLYGYTF. The genes are TRBV6-5 and TRBJ1-2; 7 bases fit TRBD1. Germline V CDR1 and CDR2: MNHEY, SVGAGI. CDR3 length: 13 residues. V shed 8 bases, J shed 4 bases, and the junction held 7 bases outside the gene matches.

This clone was seen a handful of times. The rearrangement uses TRBV4-1 and TRBJ2-1; perhaps TRBD1 as D (6 bases). The CDR3 is 17 residues long. V was shortened by 3 bases and J by 8 bases, with 23 bases between the two germline ends. CDR1 MGHRA and CDR2 YSYEKL come from the germline V gene. The CDR3 region has the DNA TGCGCCAGCAGCCAGGCCTGGACAGTCGGAAGAATCCATGAGCAGTTCTTC. Its protein is CASSQAWTVGRIHEQFF.

The genes are TRBV27 and TRBJ2-3; D unresolved. V was pared by 2 bases and J by 0 bases, with 6 bases between. This CDR3 contains 14 residues. Per the germline V gene, CDR1 is MNHEY and CDR2 is SMNVEV (reference sequence). The CDR3 region is CASSLQTSTDTQYF. The CDR3 DNA sequence: TGTGCCAGCAGTTTACAGACTAGCACAGATACGCAGTATTTT.